This T cell receptor beta chain stems from a study of beta chain features in type 1 diabetes. As to this clone: Its antigen is still unknown.

Between the trimmed V and J ends, which lost 0 bases and 0 bases, there was a span of 11 bases. CDR3 length equals 16 residues. The study reverse transcribed the entire isolated RNA, so it sequenced expressed TCRB transcripts. Assay used: immunoSEQ multiplex PCR; TCRdb lists only in-frame clones, some missing. The data show 550,000 to 850,000 clones, roughly an eighth seen once. Isolation of CD4+ naive, central memory, regulatory and stem cell-like memory cells was achieved by sorting via CD45RO/CCR7/CD25/CD127/CD95/CD27. General study findings and limits: Shorter TCRB CDR3s, moderately but significantly so, were found in Type 1 diabetes patients in all four CD4+ subsets. Cells carrying high TCR expression could end up over-represented when cDNA is sequenced.

The receptor comes from a man aged 18-30 years with type 1 diabetes. This sequence joins TRBV23-1 and TRBJ1-2; D may be TRBD1 (6 bases). TRBV23-1 qualifies as an ORF whose function is uncertain. Sequenced input: naive CD4+ T cells from blood. The CDR3 loop is CASSQSQDRSNYGYTF. For the CDR3, the DNA is TGCGCCAGCAGTCAATCGCAGGACAGATCTAACTATGGCTACACCTTC.